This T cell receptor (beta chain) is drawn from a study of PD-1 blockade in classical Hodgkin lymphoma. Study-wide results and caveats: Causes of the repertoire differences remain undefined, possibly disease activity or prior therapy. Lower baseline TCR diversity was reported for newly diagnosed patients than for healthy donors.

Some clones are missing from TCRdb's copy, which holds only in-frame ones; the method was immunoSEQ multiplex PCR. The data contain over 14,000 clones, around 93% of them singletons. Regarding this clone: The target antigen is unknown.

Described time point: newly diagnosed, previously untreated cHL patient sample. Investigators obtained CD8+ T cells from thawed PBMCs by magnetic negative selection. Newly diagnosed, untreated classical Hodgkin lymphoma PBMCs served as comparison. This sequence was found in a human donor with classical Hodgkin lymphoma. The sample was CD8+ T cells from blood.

The chain's CDR3 is CASSQSGGIVATEAFF. DNA for the CDR3: TGCGCCAGCAGCCAATCAGGGGGCATTGTTGCCACTGAAGCTTTCTTT. The J gene is TRBJ1-1, the V gene TRBV4-1; 8 bases fit TRBD1. CDR3 length: 16 amino acids. CDR1 is MGHRA, CDR2 YSYEKL, per germline. Unmatched junction bases numbered 9, after V lost 2 bases and J lost 4 bases.